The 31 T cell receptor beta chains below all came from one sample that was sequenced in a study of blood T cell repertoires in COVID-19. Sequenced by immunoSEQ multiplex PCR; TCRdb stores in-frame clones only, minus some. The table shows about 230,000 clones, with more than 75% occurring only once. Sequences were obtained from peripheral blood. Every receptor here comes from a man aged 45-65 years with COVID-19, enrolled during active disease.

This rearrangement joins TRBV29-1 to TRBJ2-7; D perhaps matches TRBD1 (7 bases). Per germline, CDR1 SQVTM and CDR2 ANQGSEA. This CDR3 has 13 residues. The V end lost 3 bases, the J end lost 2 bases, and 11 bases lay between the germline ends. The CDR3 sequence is CSVEARGAYEQYF. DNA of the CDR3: TGCAGCGTTGAGGCCAGGGGGGCCTACGAGCAGTACTTC.

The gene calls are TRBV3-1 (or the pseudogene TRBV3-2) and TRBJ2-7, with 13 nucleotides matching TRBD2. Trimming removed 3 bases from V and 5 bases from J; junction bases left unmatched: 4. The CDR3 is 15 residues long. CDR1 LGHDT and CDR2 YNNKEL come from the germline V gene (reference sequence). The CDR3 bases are TGTGCCAGCAGCCATCCCGGACTAGCGGGGGACGAGCAGTACTTC. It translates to CASSHPGLAGDEQYF.

CDR3 amino acids: CASSAGTSGKNTGELFF. The CDR3, as DNA: TGTGCCAGCAGCGCCGGGACTAGCGGGAAGAACACCGGGGAGCTGTTTTTT. The genes are TRBV9 and TRBJ2-2, with 13 bases lining up with TRBD2. Germline CDR1 SGDLS, CDR2 YYNGEE. V trimming: 3 bases; J trimming: 1 base; junction bases outside the gene matches: 3. This CDR3 contains 17 residues.

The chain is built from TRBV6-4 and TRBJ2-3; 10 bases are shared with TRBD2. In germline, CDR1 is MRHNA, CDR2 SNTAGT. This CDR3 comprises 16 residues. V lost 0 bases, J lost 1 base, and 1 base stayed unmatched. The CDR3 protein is CASSDSSGRGTDTQYF. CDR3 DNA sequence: TGTGCCAGCAGTGACTCGAGCGGGAGGGGCACAGATACGCAGTATTTT.

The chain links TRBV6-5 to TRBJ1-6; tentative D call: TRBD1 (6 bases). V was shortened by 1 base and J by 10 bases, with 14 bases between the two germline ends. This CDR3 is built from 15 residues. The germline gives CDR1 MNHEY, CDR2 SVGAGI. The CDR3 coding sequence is TGTGCCAGCAGTTACTTTACAGGGAGCGGCTCACCCCTCCACTTT. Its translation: CASSYFTGSGSPLHF.

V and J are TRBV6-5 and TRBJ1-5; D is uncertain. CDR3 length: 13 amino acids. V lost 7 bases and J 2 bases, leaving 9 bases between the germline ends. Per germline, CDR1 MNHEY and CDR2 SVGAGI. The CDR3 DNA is TGTGCCAGCACCCGCGGGGGCAATCAGCCCCAGCATTTT. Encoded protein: CASTRGGNQPQHF.

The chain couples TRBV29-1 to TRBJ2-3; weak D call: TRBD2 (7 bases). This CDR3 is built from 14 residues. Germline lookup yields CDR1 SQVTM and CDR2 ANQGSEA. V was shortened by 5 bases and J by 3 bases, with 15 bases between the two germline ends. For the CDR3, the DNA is TGCAGCGTTCTTATCAGGGGAGGGACAGATACGCAGTATTTT. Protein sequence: CSVLIRGGTDTQYF.

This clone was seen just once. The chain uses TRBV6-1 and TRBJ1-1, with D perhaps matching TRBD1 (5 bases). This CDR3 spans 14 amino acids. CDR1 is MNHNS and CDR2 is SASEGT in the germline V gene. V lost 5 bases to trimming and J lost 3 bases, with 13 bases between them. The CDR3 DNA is TGTGCCAGCAGTTATAGGACAAGGGACACTGAAGCTTTCTTT. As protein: CASSYRTRDTEAFF.

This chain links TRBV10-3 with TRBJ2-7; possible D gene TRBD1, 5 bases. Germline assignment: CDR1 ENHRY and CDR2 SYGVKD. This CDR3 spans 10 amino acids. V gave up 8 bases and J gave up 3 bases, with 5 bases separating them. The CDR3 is CAIDSYEQYF. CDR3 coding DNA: TGTGCCATCGACAGCTACGAGCAGTACTTC.

In DNA, the CDR3 is TGTGCCAGCAGTTCGGACTTCGCTGGAAACACCATATATTTT. This sequence encodes CASSSDFAGNTIYF. The chain joins TRBV27 to TRBJ1-3; D remains unclear. Germline assignment: CDR1 MNHEY and CDR2 SMNVEV (reference sequence). The germline V and J ends were trimmed by 4 bases and 2 bases, with 9 bases remaining between them. The CDR3 consists of 14 residues.

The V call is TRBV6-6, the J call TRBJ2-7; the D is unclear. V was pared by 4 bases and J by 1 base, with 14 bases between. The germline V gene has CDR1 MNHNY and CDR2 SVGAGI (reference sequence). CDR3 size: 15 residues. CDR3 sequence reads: CASSSVPVGSYEQYF. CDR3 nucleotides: TGTGCCAGCAGTTCTGTTCCGGTCGGGTCCTACGAGCAGTACTTC.

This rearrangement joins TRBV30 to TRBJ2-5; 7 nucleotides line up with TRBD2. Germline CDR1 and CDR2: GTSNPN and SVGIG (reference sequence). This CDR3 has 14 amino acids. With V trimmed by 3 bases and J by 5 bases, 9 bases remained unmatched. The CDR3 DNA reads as TGTGCCTGGAGCAGCGGGACTCAAGGGGAGACCCAGTACTTC. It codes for CAWSSGTQGETQYF.

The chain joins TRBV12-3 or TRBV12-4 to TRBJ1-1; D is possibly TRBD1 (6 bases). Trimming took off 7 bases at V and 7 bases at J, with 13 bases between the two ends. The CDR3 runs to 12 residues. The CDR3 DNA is TGTGCCAGCACCAGGACAGTCTATGAAGCTTTCTTT. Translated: CASTRTVYEAFF.

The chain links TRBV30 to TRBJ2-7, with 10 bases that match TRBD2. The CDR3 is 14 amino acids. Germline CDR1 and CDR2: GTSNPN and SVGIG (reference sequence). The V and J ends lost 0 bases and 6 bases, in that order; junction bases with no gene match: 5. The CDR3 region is CAWSVPSGSREQYF. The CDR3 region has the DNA TGTGCCTGGAGTGTACCTAGCGGGAGCCGCGAGCAGTACTTC. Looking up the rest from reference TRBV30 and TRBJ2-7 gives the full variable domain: SQTIHQWPATLVQPVGSPLSLECTVEGTSNPNLYWYRQAAGRGLQLLFYSVGIGQISSEVPQNLSASRPQDRQFILSSKKLLLSDSGFYLCAWSVPSGSREQYFGPGTRLTVT.

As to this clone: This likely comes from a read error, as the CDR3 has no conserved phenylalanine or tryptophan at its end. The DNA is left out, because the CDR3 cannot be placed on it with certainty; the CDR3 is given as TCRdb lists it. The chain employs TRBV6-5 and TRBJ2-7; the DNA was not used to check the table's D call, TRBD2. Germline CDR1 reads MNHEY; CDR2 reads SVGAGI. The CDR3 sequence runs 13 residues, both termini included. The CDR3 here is CASRVTGTGLVGL.

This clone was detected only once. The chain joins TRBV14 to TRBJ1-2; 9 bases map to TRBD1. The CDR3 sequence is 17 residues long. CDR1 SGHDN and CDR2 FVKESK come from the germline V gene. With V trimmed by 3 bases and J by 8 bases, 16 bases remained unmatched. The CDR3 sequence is CASSHNPLPGQGSGYTF. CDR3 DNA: TGTGCCAGCAGCCATAACCCTCTTCCGGGACAGGGCTCCGGCTACACCTTC. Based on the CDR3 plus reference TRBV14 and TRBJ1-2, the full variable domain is EAGVTQFPSHSVIEKGQTVTLRCDPISGHDNLYWYRRVMGKEIKFLLHFVKESKQDESGMPNNRFLAERTGGTYSTLKVQPAELEDSGVYFCASSHNPLPGQGSGYTFGSGTRLTVV.

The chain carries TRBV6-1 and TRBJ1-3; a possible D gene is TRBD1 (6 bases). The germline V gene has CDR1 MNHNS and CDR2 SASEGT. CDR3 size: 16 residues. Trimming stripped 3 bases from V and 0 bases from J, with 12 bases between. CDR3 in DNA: TGTGCCAGCAGTGACAGGGGCGAAAGCTCTGGAAACACCATATATTTT. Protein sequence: CASSDRGESSGNTIYF.

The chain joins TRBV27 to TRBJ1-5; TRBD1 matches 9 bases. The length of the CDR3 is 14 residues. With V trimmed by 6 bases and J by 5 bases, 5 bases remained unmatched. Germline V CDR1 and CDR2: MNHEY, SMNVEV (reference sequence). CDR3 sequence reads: CASRRTGVDQPQHF. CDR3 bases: TGTGCCAGCAGACGGACAGGGGTAGATCAGCCCCAGCATTTT.

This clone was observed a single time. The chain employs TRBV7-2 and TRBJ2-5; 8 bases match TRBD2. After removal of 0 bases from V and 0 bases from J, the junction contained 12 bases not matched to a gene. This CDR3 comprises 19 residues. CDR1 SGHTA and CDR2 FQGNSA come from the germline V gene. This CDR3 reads CASSLAAGRGVGDQETQYF. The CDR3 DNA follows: TGTGCCAGCAGCTTAGCGGCGGGGCGGGGGGTTGGAGACCAAGAGACCCAGTACTTC.

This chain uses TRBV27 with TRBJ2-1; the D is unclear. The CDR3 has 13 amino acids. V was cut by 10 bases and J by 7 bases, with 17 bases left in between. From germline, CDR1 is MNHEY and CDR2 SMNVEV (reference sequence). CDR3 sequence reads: CATSPLTRNEQFF. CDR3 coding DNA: TGTGCCACCTCTCCTTTGACTCGGAATGAGCAGTTCTTC.

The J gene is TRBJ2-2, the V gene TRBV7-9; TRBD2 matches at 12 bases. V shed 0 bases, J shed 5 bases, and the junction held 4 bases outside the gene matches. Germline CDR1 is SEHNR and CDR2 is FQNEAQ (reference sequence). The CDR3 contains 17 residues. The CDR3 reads CASSLALAGGPTGELFF. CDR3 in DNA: TGTGCCAGCAGCTTAGCCCTAGCGGGAGGGCCTACCGGGGAGCTGTTTTTT.

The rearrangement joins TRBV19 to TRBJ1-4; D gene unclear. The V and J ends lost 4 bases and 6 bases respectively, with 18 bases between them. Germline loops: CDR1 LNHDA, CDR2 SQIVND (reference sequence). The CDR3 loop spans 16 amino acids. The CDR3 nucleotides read TGTGCCAGTAGTAGAAGCGGACCGCTTTTGGATGAAAAACTGTTTTTT. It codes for CASSRSGPLLDEKLFF.

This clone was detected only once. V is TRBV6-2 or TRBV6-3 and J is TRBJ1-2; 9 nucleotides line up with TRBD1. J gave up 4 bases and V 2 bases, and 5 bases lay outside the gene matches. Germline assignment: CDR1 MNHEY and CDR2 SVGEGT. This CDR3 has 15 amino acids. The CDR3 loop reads CASSYAGQGLYGYTF. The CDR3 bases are TGTGCCAGCAGTTACGCGGGACAGGGCCTCTATGGCTACACCTTC.

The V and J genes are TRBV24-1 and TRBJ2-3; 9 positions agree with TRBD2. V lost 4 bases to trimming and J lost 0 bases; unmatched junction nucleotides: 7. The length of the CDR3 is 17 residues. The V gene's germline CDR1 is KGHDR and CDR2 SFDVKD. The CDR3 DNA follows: TGTGCCACCAGTGACCCGGGACTAGCCACTAGCACAGATACGCAGTATTTT. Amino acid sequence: CATSDPGLATSTDTQYF.

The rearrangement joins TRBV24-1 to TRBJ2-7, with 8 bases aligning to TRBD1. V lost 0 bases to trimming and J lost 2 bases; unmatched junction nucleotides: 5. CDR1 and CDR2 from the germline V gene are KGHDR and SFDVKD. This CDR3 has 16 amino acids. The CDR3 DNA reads TGTGCCACCAGTGATTTGCTGGGACAGGTTACCTACGAGCAGTACTTC. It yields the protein CATSDLLGQVTYEQYF.

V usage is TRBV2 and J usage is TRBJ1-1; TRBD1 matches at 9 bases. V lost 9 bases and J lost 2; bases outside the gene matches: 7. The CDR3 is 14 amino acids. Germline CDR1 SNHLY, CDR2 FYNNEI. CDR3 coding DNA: TGTGCCAGGGCCTTGGGACAGGGAAACACTGAAGCTTTCTTT. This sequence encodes CARALGQGNTEAFF.

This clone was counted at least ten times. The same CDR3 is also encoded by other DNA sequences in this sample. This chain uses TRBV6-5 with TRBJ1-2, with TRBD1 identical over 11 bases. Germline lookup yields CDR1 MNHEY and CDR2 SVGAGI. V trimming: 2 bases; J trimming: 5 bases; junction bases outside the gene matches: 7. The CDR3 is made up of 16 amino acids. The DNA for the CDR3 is TGTGCCAGCAGTTACGTACGGACAGGGGGCGGTTATGGCTACACCTTC. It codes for CASSYVRTGGGYGYTF.

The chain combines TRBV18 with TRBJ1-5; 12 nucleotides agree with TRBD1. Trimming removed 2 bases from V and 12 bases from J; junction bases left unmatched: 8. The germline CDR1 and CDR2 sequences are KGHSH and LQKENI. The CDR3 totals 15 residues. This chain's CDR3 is CASSPGDRGRSVQHF. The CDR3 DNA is TGTGCCAGCTCACCAGGGGACAGGGGGCGCTCAGTCCAGCATTTT.

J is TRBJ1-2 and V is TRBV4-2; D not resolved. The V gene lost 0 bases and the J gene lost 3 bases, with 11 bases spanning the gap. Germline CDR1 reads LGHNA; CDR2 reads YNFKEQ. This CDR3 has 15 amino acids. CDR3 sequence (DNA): TGTGCCAGCAGCCAAGATCGCGGAGGATACTATGGCTACACCTTC. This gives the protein CASSQDRGGYYGYTF.

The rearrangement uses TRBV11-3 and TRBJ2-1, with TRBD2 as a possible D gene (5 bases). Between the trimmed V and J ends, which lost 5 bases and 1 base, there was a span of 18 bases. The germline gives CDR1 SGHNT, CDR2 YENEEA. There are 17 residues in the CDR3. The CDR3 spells CASSLGGGVRSYNEQFF. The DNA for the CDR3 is TGTGCCAGCAGCCTCGGAGGAGGAGTACGATCCTACAATGAGCAGTTCTTC.

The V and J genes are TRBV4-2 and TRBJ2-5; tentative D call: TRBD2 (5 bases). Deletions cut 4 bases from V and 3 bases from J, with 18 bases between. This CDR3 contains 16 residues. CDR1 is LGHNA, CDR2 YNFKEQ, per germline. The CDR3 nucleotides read TGTGCCAGCAGCCTCTCGCGGCCCGGGGTAGAAGAGACCCAGTACTTC. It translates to CASSLSRPGVEETQYF.